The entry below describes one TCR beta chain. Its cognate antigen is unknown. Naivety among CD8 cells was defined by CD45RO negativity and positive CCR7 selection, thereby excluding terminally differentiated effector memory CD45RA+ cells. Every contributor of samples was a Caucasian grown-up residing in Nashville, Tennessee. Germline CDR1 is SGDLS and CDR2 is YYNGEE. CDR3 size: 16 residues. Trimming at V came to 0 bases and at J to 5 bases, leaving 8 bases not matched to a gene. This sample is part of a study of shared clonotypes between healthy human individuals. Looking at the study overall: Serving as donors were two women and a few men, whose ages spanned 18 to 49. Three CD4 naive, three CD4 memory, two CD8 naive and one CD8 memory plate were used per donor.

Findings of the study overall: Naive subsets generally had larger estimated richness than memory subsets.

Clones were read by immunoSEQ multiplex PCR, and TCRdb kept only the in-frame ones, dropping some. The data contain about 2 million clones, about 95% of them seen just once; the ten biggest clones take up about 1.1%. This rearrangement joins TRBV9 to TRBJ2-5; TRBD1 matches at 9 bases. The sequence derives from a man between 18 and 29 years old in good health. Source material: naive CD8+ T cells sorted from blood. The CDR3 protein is CASSVDRRTGDETQYF. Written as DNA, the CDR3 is TGTGCCAGCAGCGTAGATCGAAGGACAGGGGATGAGACCCAGTACTTC. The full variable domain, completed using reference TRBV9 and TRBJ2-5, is DSGVTQTPKHLITATGQRVTLRCSPRSGDLSVYWYQQSLDQGLQFLIQYYNGEERAKGNILERFSAQQFPDLHSELNLSSLELGDSALYFCASSVDRRTGDETQYFGPGTRLLVL.